Presented here are 24 T cell receptor beta chains from one specimen sequenced in a study of CD8 T cells in Susac syndrome. It was with random hexamers that roughly 0.5 to 1 ug RNA was reverse transcribed. MiXCR, run by TCRdb on the immunoSEQ multiplex PCR reads, gives a single entry per CDR3 protein. Of 70,000 to 85,000 distinct CDR3 sequences in the sample, roughly 95% were seen once. The sample was CD8+ T cells from PBMCs. These TCRs come from a human donor with Susac syndrome.

V usage is TRBV29-1 and J usage is TRBJ1-2; D is possibly TRBD1 (5 bases). CDR1 SQVTM and CDR2 ANQGSEA come from the germline V gene. This CDR3 has 12 residues. V lost 4 bases and J 7 bases, leaving 13 bases between the germline ends. The CDR3: CSVAHQGFGYTF. The CDR3 DNA is TGCAGCGTTGCGCATCAGGGATTTGGCTACACCTTC.

The chain combines TRBV18 with TRBJ2-7, with 8 bases that match TRBD1. Trimming cost V 2 bases and J 3 bases; bases outside gene matches: 9. The CDR3 length is 16 residues. Germline V gives CDR1 KGHSH, CDR2 LQKENI. CDR3 loop: CASSPMRDRSFYEQYV. The DNA of the CDR3 is TGTGCCAGCTCACCAATGCGGGACAGGTCCTTCTACGAGCAGTACGTC.

The chain recombines TRBV20-1 with TRBJ1-2; 8 bases agree with TRBD1. There are 13 residues in the CDR3. The germline gives CDR1 DFQATT, CDR2 SNEGSKA (reference sequence). With V trimmed by 6 bases and J by 7 bases, 10 bases remained unmatched. CDR3 sequence: CSANPRTGIGYTF. CDR3 DNA: TGCAGTGCCAACCCTCGGACAGGGATTGGCTACACCTTC.

J is TRBJ1-1 and V is TRBV5-1; D is unclear. Trimming took off 3 bases at V and 1 base at J, with 10 bases between the two ends. The CDR3 is 14 residues long. Germline-derived CDR1 and CDR2 are SGHRS and YFSETQ. The CDR3 DNA reads as TGCGCCAGCAGCTCTACCGCCTCGAACACTGAAGCTTTCTTT. Protein sequence: CASSSTASNTEAFF.

The chain couples TRBV29-1 to TRBJ2-7, with TRBD2 matching over 13 bases. CDR3 length equals 21 residues. The V segment lost 6 bases and the J segment 2 bases; nucleotides outside the gene matches: 25. Germline V gene sequence: CDR1 SQVTM, CDR2 ANQGSEA. CDR3 region: CSVLHLESGTSGTLTPYEQYF. The CDR3 DNA reads TGCAGCGTGTTACACCTGGAGTCCGGGACTAGCGGGACCCTAACTCCCTACGAGCAGTACTTC.

This sequence joins TRBV11-2 and TRBJ2-1; 12 bases fit TRBD2. The CDR3 is 16 residues long. Germline V gene sequence: CDR1 SGHAT, CDR2 FQNNGV. The junction had 6 bases not matched to a gene; V was cut back by 5 bases and J by 4 bases. The CDR3 sequence is CASSQLAGGPYNEQFF. The DNA of the CDR3 is TGTGCCAGCAGCCAACTAGCGGGAGGCCCTTACAATGAGCAGTTCTTC.

A single count supports this clonotype. The chain joins TRBV1 to TRBJ1-1; the table's D call, TRBD1, was not checked against the DNA. TRBV1 constitutes a pseudogene. This CDR3 is built from 14 residues. The CDR3 sequence is CTLTQGFMNTEAFF. CDR3 in DNA: TGCACCCTAACACAGGGGTTTATGAACACTGAAGCTTTCTTT.

V is TRBV14 and J is TRBJ2-2; D might be TRBD2 (5 bases). The CDR3 is 13 amino acids. Trimming stripped 5 bases from V and 6 bases from J, with 10 bases between. Germline CDR1 is SGHDN and CDR2 is FVKESK. The CDR3 sequence is CASSELDPGELFF. CDR3 in DNA: TGTGCCAGCAGCGAACTAGACCCCGGGGAGCTGTTTTTT.

The chain is built from TRBV7-2 and TRBJ2-7, with no clear D. The CDR3 spans 12 residues. Trimming took off 0 bases at V and 5 bases at J, with 5 bases between the two ends. CDR1 and CDR2 (germline): SGHTA, FQGNSA. In nucleotides, the CDR3 is TGTGCCAGCAGCTTAGCGAGACACGAGCAGTACTTC. As protein: CASSLARHEQYF.

V gene TRBV5-1 combines with J gene TRBJ2-1; D not resolved. CDR3 size: 14 residues. Looked up from germline, CDR1 is SGHRS and CDR2 is YFSETQ. V was shortened by 4 bases and J by 5 bases, with 13 bases between the two germline ends. The CDR3 loop is CASSIERLNNEQFF. CDR3 nucleotides: TGCGCCAGCAGCATCGAACGCCTCAACAATGAGCAGTTCTTC.

The chain uses TRBV28 and TRBJ2-5, with TRBD1 identical over 7 bases. V was pared by 5 bases and J by 5 bases, with 11 bases of the junction left unmatched. This CDR3 comprises 15 residues. Per the germline V gene, CDR1 is MDHEN and CDR2 is SYDVKM. DNA of the CDR3: TGTGCCAGCAGTCCGACGGGACAGCGCCAGGAGACCCAGTACTTC. Amino acids: CASSPTGQRQETQYF.

The genes are TRBV15 and TRBJ2-5; 7 bases are a match to TRBD2. CDR1 is LNHNV, CDR2 YYDKDF, per germline (reference sequence). V lost 0 bases, J lost 3 bases, and 7 bases stayed unmatched. The CDR3 spans 16 residues. The CDR3 reads CATSRDSRLAEETQYF. The CDR3 region has the DNA TGTGCCACCAGCAGAGATAGTCGACTAGCTGAAGAGACCCAGTACTTC.

This sequence joins TRBV25-1 and TRBJ1-2; 7 bases match TRBD1. Germline CDR1 and CDR2: MGHDK and SYGVNS. V shed 4 bases, J shed 4 bases, and the junction held 15 bases outside the gene matches. The CDR3 runs to 17 residues. The CDR3 nucleotides read TGTGCCAGCAGTGGCGGGACAGCTAAGCTACTATCCTATGGCTACACCTTC. This gives the protein CASSGGTAKLLSYGYTF.

The chain couples TRBV20-1 to TRBJ1-5; TRBD1 agrees at 8 bases. CDR1 is DFQATT, CDR2 SNEGSKA, per germline (reference sequence). J gave up 5 bases and V 6 bases, and 9 bases lay outside the gene matches. The CDR3 is 14 amino acids. The CDR3 region is CSASAGGRDQPQHF. As DNA, the CDR3 is TGCAGTGCGAGTGCAGGGGGCCGGGATCAGCCCCAGCATTTT.

CDR3 nucleotides: TGTGCCAGCAGTTTGGGACGGGGCACAGATACGCAGTATTTT. This sequence encodes CASSLGRGTDTQYF. The V call is TRBV9, the J call TRBJ2-3; D might be TRBD1 or TRBD2, each matching 5 bases. CDR1 and CDR2 from the germline V gene are SGDLS and YYNGEE. This CDR3 is 14 amino acids long. V lost 5 bases and J 1 base, leaving 11 bases between the germline ends.

The V and J genes are TRBV20-1 and TRBJ2-7, with 14 bases fitting TRBD2. This CDR3 contains 16 residues. With 4 bases clipped from V and 3 bases from J, the junction kept 8 bases outside the gene matches. Germline V gives CDR1 DFQATT, CDR2 SNEGSKA (reference sequence). The CDR3 here is CSAKGLAGETIYEQYF. DNA for the CDR3: TGCAGTGCTAAGGGACTAGCGGGGGAGACCATCTACGAGCAGTACTTC.

J is TRBJ2-3 and V is TRBV27; TRBD2 matches 11 bases. With 2 bases clipped from V and 6 bases from J, the junction kept 7 bases outside the gene matches. The germline gives CDR1 MNHEY, CDR2 SMNVEV (reference sequence). This CDR3 has 16 amino acids. The CDR3 DNA sequence: TGTGCCAGCAGTTTAACCCCACTAGCGGGGGAGGATACGCAGTATTTT. Protein sequence: CASSLTPLAGEDTQYF.

The rearrangement links TRBV5-1 to TRBJ2-3; TRBD2 matches at 7 bases. Germline assignment: CDR1 SGHRS and CDR2 YFSETQ. The CDR3 has 15 amino acids. J was trimmed by 2 bases and V by 3 bases; bases with no gene match: 6. The DNA of the CDR3 is TGCGCCAGCAGCTGGATTGGGGGGGACACAGATACGCAGTATTTT. Translated: CASSWIGGDTDTQYF.

This chain connects TRBV4-1 to TRBJ1-2, with 7 bases fitting TRBD1. This CDR3 is 14 amino acids long. Germline V gene data show CDR1 as MGHRA and CDR2 as YSYEKL. V lost 4 bases and J lost 1; bases outside the gene matches: 3. CDR3 sequence: CASSPGQDNYGYTF. CDR3 DNA: TGCGCCAGCAGCCCTGGACAGGATAACTATGGCTACACCTTC.

The chain uses TRBV4-3 and TRBJ2-7; 8 bases are a match to TRBD2. The CDR3 consists of 16 residues. Germline CDR1 is LGHNA and CDR2 is YSLEER. The V gene end was trimmed by 4 bases and the J gene end by 0 bases; junction bases not matched to a gene: 8. CDR3 sequence reads: CASSPRPGRASYEQYF. CDR3 bases: TGCGCCAGCAGCCCTCGCCCCGGGAGGGCCTCCTACGAGCAGTACTTC.

The count of this clonotype is one. The chain joins TRBV28 to TRBJ2-7, with 7 positions matching TRBD2. Germline V CDR1 and CDR2: MDHEN, SYDVKM. The V gene end was trimmed by 7 bases and the J gene end by 2 bases; junction bases not matched to a gene: 5. The CDR3 has 13 residues. CDR3 region: CASTLGRAYEQYF. CDR3 bases: TGTGCCAGCACCCTGGGGAGGGCCTACGAGCAGTACTTC.

This clonotype was detected a few times. V and J are TRBV18 and TRBJ2-7; D unclear. The V gene lost 2 bases and the J gene lost 1 base, with 3 bases spanning the gap. This CDR3 has 12 residues. Germline loops: CDR1 KGHSH, CDR2 LQKENI. DNA for the CDR3: TGTGCCAGCTCACCAACATCCTACGAGCAGTACTTC. Its protein is CASSPTSYEQYF.

This chain joins TRBV15 and TRBJ2-6; 11 bases match TRBD1. From germline, CDR1 is LNHNV and CDR2 YYDKDF (reference sequence). The J segment lost 1 base and the V segment lost 5 bases, leaving 4 bases of the junction unmatched. The CDR3 sequence is 17 residues long. The CDR3 coding sequence is TGTGCCACCAGCCTGGACAGGGGGCTTTCTGGGGCCAACGTCCTGACTTTC. Protein sequence: CATSLDRGLSGANVLTF. Full variable domain (rest looked up from reference TRBV15 and TRBJ2-6): DAMVIQNPRYQVTQFGKPVTLSCSQTLNHNVMYWYQQKSSQAPKLLFHYYDKDFNNEADTPDNFQSRRPNTSFCFLDIRSPGLGDTAMYLCATSLDRGLSGANVLTFGAGSRLTVL.

V is TRBV24-1 and J is TRBJ2-3; TRBD2 matches at 12 bases. The CDR3 extends over 17 amino acids. The trim removed 1 base at V and 6 bases at J, leaving 7 bases unmatched. Germline lookup yields CDR1 KGHDR and CDR2 SFDVKD. This chain's CDR3 is CATSDLPSGRERDTQYF. CDR3 bases: TGTGCCACCAGTGATTTACCTAGCGGGAGGGAGCGGGATACGCAGTATTTT.